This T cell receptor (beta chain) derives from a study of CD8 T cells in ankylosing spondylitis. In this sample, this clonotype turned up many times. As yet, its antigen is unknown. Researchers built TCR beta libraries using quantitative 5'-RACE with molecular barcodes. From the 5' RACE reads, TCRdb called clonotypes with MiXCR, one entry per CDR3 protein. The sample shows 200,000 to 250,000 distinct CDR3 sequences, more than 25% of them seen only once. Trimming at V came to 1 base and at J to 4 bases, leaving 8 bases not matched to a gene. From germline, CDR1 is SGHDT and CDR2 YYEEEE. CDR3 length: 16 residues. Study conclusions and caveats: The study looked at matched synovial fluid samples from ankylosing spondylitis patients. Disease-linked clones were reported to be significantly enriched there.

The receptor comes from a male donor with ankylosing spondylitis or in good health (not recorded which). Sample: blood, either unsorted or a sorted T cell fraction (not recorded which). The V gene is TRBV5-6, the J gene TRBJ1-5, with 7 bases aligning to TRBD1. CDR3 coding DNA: TGTGCCAGCAGCTTGATGGCCGGGACAGAAAATCAGCCCCAGCATTTT. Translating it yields CASSLMAGTENQPQHF.